What follows describes a single T cell receptor beta chain. Its antigen is not known. The primer mix had 60 Vbeta and 13 Jbeta primers. This table comes from immunoSEQ multiplex PCR, and its TCRdb copy is limited to in-frame clones, with some not included. The table lists under 200,000 clones, with approximately 0.8% in the top ten. The sample is drawn from a study of cytomegalovirus exposure and HLA in healthy donors. Overall study results and limits: Analyzed later, association rates of TCRs varied across HLA loci, with DRB1 most and HLA-C fewest. Productive status was seen about 90% or about 30% of the time for most TCR beta V segments in an earlier analysis.

The receptor was isolated from a woman under 30 in good health and CMV-seropositive. The sequencing input was PBMCs.

The CDR3 DNA reads as TGTGCCAGCAGCTTAGGACAGGGCTTCCCGAGCTCTGGAAACACCATATATTTT. Amino acid sequence: CASSLGQGFPSSGNTIYF. The rearrangement uses TRBV5-4 and TRBJ1-3; 8 nucleotides align to TRBD1. The germline gives CDR1 SGHNT, CDR2 YYREEE (reference sequence). This CDR3 is 18 amino acids long. Trimming cost V 2 bases and J 0 bases; bases outside gene matches: 10.